This TCR beta chain was recorded in a study of OX40 agonist ivuxolimab in advanced cancers. Study-wide context: Dose-escalation subjects each had hepatocellular carcinoma, melanoma, renal cell or head and neck cancer. With a range of roughly 20 to 80, age averaged roughly 60 years, and around 80% were male. Whole-study findings and limits: Partial responders treated at 0.1-3.0 mg/kg exhibited clonal expansion among the lowest measured.

Germline CDR1 is KGHSH and CDR2 is LQKENI. This CDR3 region has 17 residues. After removal of 4 bases from V and 2 bases from J, the junction contained 8 bases not matched to a gene. About this clone: Its target is unknown.

This table comes from immunoSEQ multiplex PCR, and its TCRdb copy is limited to in-frame clones, with some not included. The sample lists 50,000 to 80,000 clones; around four fifths were seen once. The receptor was isolated from an adult with an advanced solid tumor such as melanoma, head and neck, liver or kidney cancer. The chain carries TRBV18 and TRBJ2-3, with 11 bases matching TRBD2. Source: CD4+ or CD8+ T cells sorted from blood, taken in a trial of the OX40 agonist ivuxolimab. The DNA of the CDR3 is TGTGCCAGCTCACGAACCGGGACTAGCGGATACACAGATACGCAGTATTTT. Translated: CASSRTGTSGYTDTQYF.